Detailed here is one TCR beta chain. As yet, its antigen is unknown. The data belong to a study of T cell repertoires in cytomegalovirus infection. Across the study: Evidence of both CMV infection and a matching HLA type came from public TCR beta signatures. Points from the study as a whole: The response measured ex vivo was dominated by TCR beta clonotypes (HLA-C-restricted and CMV-specific). Cumulative frequency (of public TCR beta family members) identified carriers of CMV plus the relevant HLA.

CDR3 length: 15 amino acids. Per germline, CDR1 SGHRS and CDR2 YFSETQ. Germline trimming cut 4 bases from V and 8 bases from J; bases unmatched to any gene: 8. MiXCR was run by TCRdb on the reads, yielding one entry per CDR3 protein. The sample comprises about 60,000 distinct CDR3 sequences, 20% to 25% of which are singletons, and 65% to 75% rests with the top ten. The receptor was derived from a human donor in good health (CMV status not recorded). Some clones in this sample may be carry-over from other donors' samples. This rearrangement joins TRBV5-1 to TRBJ1-4; 10 nucleotides match TRBD1. The material was CD8+ T cells from cultured PBMCs, obtained from culture after CMV antigen stimulation. The CDR3 sequence is CASSTAGTGDEKLFF. In DNA, the CDR3 is TGCGCCAGCAGCACAGCCGGGACAGGGGACGAAAAACTGTTTTTT.